The entry that follows covers one T cell receptor beta chain sequence. Which antigen it targets is not known. The input lacks base qualities; no much larger clone sits a single base away. Libraries were made using the immunoSEQ multiplex PCR assay. DNA from the CD4+ T cells that had been cultured and isolated underwent TCR beta CDR3 sequencing. Per the original workflow: Non-productive TCR sequences were removed and reads were trimmed to the CDR3 region, keeping CDR3s of at least 7 amino acids. The MANAFEST web app was used to identify antigen-specific clonotypes by comparing expansion in peptide wells with expansion in reference cultures. To count as positive, a clone had to show expansion at FDR<0.05 compared with the reference and with all other wells, an odds ratio above 5, and a frequency above 0.1% in two replicate wells. A clonotype was defined as cross-reactive if the clonotype was significantly expanded both in SARS-CoV-2 spike wells and in at least one common cold coronavirus spike condition. CDR3 similarity was assessed by Levenshtein distance with the stringdist R package, and unrooted trees were built with ape in R 3.6.1. TCRdb stores this immuneACCESS table with in-frame sequences only. Part of the clones is absent; in the studies checked, under half of the shortfall reflects unresolved V genes, and no reason is known for the rest. V and J calls and clone size are as listed in that table; D and trimming were resolved from the DNA. The sample records 50,000 to 75,000 clones, about 83% of which are singletons. The top ten constitute around 2.9% of the sample.

After 10 days of culture, CD4+ T cells were isolated with the EasySep CD4+ T cell isolation kit. Healthy vaccine recipients had no prior SARS-CoV-2 infection, confirmed by negative nucleocapsid antibodies before and after vaccination. On days 3 and 7, half of the culture medium was replaced with fresh IL-2-containing medium. Unless noted otherwise, every peptide stimulation condition was cultured in triplicate wells. PBMC were separated from whole blood using Ficoll-Paque Plus gradient centrifugation and were then either cryopreserved at -140C or used fresh. Genomic DNA was extracted from cultured CD4+ T cells with the QIAamp micro DNA kit. This specimen comes from a study of vaccination effects on CD4 cells after COVID-19 (dated by TCRdb to between 2020 and 2023). Describing the broader study: In the ViraFEST assay, PBMC were stimulated with viral peptide pools, and TCR sequencing was then used to find antigen-specific CD4+ T cell clonotypes based on their expansion. Each participant received two doses of an mRNA SARS-CoV-2 vaccine, either BNT162b2 or mRNA-1273. Approximately 2 million PBMC per well were cultured in IMDM with 5% human AB serum, around 10 IU/ml IL-2 and gentamicin, plus 10 ug/ml peptides. The study compared SARS-CoV-2 spike-specific CD4+ TCR repertoires before and after mRNA vaccination in COVID-19 convalescent patients and infection-naive vaccine recipients. The full study included 9 to 10 COVID-19 convalescent patients and a handful of SARS-CoV-2-naive healthy vaccine recipients. Cultures from other donors in the study were sequenced with the Oncomine TCR Beta short-read assay on an Illumina iSeq 100. What the work shows at the level of the full study, not this receptor alone: Only a small number of convalescent patients were included, and no early post-infection timepoints were available, which limited the study. In healthy vaccine recipients, vaccine-induced clones were almost all SARS-CoV-2 mono-reactive, with only 1 of 255 cross-reactive with common cold coronaviruses. Both infection-induced and vaccine-induced clones contracted markedly at late post-vaccination timepoints, which is consistent with waning T cell responses.

The source is a human donor who received a COVID-19 vaccine. Sample: CD4+ T cells from PBMCs cultured without peptide, taken before COVID-19 vaccination.

CDR3 protein: CASSLVMGQETQYF. The nucleotide sequence reads as follows: TGTGCCAGCAGCTTAGTGATGGGGCAAGAGACCCAGTACTTC. This receptor chain uses TRBV7-2 and TRBJ2-5; confidence is insufficient to name the D gene. Via the germline V gene, CDR1 is SGHTA and CDR2 FQGNSA. The CDR3 has 14 amino acids, counting the end cysteine and phenylalanine. Solely the CDR3 DNA is kept, with 42 bases framed from the first base. Between the V and J ends, shortened by 1 base and 2 bases respectively, the junction contains 8 bases.